This T cell receptor (beta chain) was observed in a study of graft-versus-host responses after intestinal transplantation. V shed 1 base and J 2 bases; nucleotides not matched to a gene: 5. CDR1 and CDR2 (germline): SGHVS, FNYEAQ. CDR3 length equals 16 residues. In regard to this clone: Its antigen is unidentified.

Produced via immunoSEQ multiplex PCR; TCRdb's table is partial and in-frame only. The sample records 90,000 to 150,000 clones, approximately 95% being singletons. The origin of this receptor is a human donor who received an intestinal transplant. The sample here was unstimulated CD8+ T cells sorted from spleen or lymph node cells, taken before intestinal transplant. The rearrangement joins TRBV7-6 to TRBJ2-5; 9 bases are shared with TRBD2. DNA for the CDR3: TGTGCCAGCAGCTTAGTGACTAGCGGAGCTCAAGAGACCCAGTACTTC. It codes for CASSLVTSGAQETQYF.